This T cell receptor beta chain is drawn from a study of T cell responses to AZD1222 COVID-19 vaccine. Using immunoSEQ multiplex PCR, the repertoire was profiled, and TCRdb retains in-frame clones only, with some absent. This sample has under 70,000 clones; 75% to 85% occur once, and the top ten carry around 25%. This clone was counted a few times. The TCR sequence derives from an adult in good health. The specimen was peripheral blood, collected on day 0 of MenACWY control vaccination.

The CDR3 sequence: CASSLTSGTGFSTEAFF. CDR3 nucleotides: TGTGCCAGCAGTTTAACCTCCGGGACAGGCTTTAGCACTGAAGCTTTCTTT. This chain links TRBV28 with TRBJ1-1; 8 bases agree with TRBD1. With V trimmed by 2 bases and J by 4 bases, 12 bases remained unmatched. The CDR3 extends over 17 amino acids. Germline values: CDR1 MDHEN, CDR2 SYDVKM.